The 31 T cell receptor beta chains in this list originate from one sample, sequenced in a study of response to subunit inactivated influenza vaccine. TCRdb ran MiXCR on the RT-PCR reads and lists one entry per CDR3 protein. The repertoire holds hundreds of thousands of distinct CDR3 sequences, roughly a fifth seen once, with roughly a tenth in the top ten. Sequenced material: PBMCs from blood, taken less than 22 months after vaccination. These receptors originate from a man aged 50 to 69 who received an inactivated influenza vaccine.

This clonotype was seen a handful of times. The chain links TRBV12-3 or TRBV12-4 to TRBJ2-5; unclear D gene. The CDR3 is 14 residues long. The V end was cut by 5 bases, the J end by 5 bases, with 15 bases between. CDR3 sequence (DNA): TGTGCCAGCAGTCCCTCTAGTGCTAGGGAGACCCAGTACTTC. Residues: CASSPSSARETQYF.

CDR3 loop: CASSEQWGSRQYF. DNA for the CDR3: TGTGCCAGCAGTGAACAGTGGGGGAGCAGACAGTACTTC. This rearrangement joins TRBV25-1 to TRBJ2-5; D is possibly TRBD1 or TRBD2 (5 bases each). V was shortened by 2 bases and J by 11 bases, with 15 bases between the two germline ends. This CDR3 contains 13 residues. In germline, CDR1 is MGHDK, CDR2 SYGVNS.

This clonotype has a handful of counts. This rearrangement joins TRBV5-1 to TRBJ1-3, with TRBD1 matching 9 bases. Germline CDR1 is SGHRS and CDR2 is YFSETQ. V lost 1 base and J lost 0; bases outside the gene matches: 11. The CDR3 covers 19 residues. The CDR3: CASSLRLRDREDSGNTIYF. As DNA, the CDR3 is TGCGCCAGCAGCTTGCGACTCCGGGACAGGGAAGACTCTGGAAACACCATATATTTT.

The chain carries TRBV7-3 and TRBJ1-1; possible D gene TRBD1, 6 bases. In germline, CDR1 is SGHTA, CDR2 FQGTGA. This CDR3 spans 13 amino acids. V lost 5 bases and J 6 bases, leaving 13 bases between the germline ends. As DNA, the CDR3 is TGTGCCAGCAGCCCCCTCCCAGGGGCTGAAGCTTTCTTT. Translating it yields CASSPLPGAEAFF.

This clonotype has more than one count but fewer than ten. The V call is TRBV6-5, the J call TRBJ1-4; 7 bases align to TRBD1. This CDR3 contains 15 residues. After removal of 0 bases from V and 8 bases from J, the junction contained 6 bases not matched to a gene. Germline-derived CDR1 and CDR2 are MNHEY and SVGAGI. CDR3 loop: CASSYSVGGGEKLFF. The DNA of the CDR3 is TGTGCCAGCAGTTACTCGGTAGGGGGCGGAGAAAAACTGTTTTTT.

At least ten counts were recorded for this clonotype. The gene calls are TRBV7-8 and TRBJ1-5, with a possible D match to TRBD1 (6 bases). This CDR3 comprises 13 residues. The V end was cut by 3 bases, the J end by 7 bases, with 10 bases between. In germline, CDR1 is SGHVS, CDR2 FQNEAQ. The CDR3 region is CASSFSDRQPQHF. The CDR3 nucleotides are TGTGCCAGCAGCTTTTCGGACAGACAGCCCCAGCATTTT.

This chain connects TRBV7-7 to TRBJ2-5; D is uncertain. V lost 1 base and J lost 4, with 7 bases in between. From germline, CDR1 is SSHAT and CDR2 FNYEAQ (reference sequence). There are 13 residues in the CDR3. Written as DNA, the CDR3 is TGTGCCAGCAGCTTAGAAGGGTCAGAGACCCAGTACTTC. Protein sequence: CASSLEGSETQYF.

Written as DNA, the CDR3 is TGTGCCACCCAGGGGTCCCAGAACACTGAAGCTTTCTTT. The encoded protein is CATQGSQNTEAFF. The chain combines TRBV24-1 with TRBJ1-1, with D perhaps TRBD1 (6 bases). The V gene lost 9 bases and the J gene lost 1 base, with 11 bases spanning the gap. CDR3 length: 13 residues. Germline assignment: CDR1 KGHDR and CDR2 SFDVKD.

The rearrangement joins TRBV24-1 to TRBJ1-1; D is unresolved. There are 11 residues in the CDR3. Trimming pared 4 bases from V and 7 bases from J, leaving 6 bases between. Per germline, CDR1 KGHDR and CDR2 SFDVKD. The CDR3 DNA reads as TGTGCCACCAGTGACTCCATTGAAGCTTTCTTT. Residues: CATSDSIEAFF.

The V gene is TRBV10-3, the J gene TRBJ2-5; D perhaps matches TRBD1 (6 bases). Deletions cut 11 bases from V and 1 base from J, with 20 bases between. This CDR3 contains 15 residues. Germline V gene lookup returns CDR1 ENHRY and CDR2 SYGVKD. The CDR3, as DNA: TGTGCCGCCGGTAGGGGGTCGGGGACCCAAGAGACCCAGTACTTC. Encoded protein: CAAGRGSGTQETQYF.

The chain couples TRBV7-2 to TRBJ2-3; 10 bases line up with TRBD2. The CDR3 covers 15 residues. The germline V gene encodes CDR1 SGHTA and CDR2 FQGNSA. The V and J ends lost 0 bases and 8 bases, in that order; junction bases with no gene match: 5. The CDR3 here is CASSLARLAGATQYF. Written as DNA, the CDR3 is TGTGCCAGCAGCTTAGCCCGACTAGCGGGCGCTACGCAGTATTTT.

The chain employs TRBV6-1 and TRBJ2-1, with a weak D call TRBD2 (7 bases). Germline assignment: CDR1 MNHNS and CDR2 SASEGT. Between the trimmed V and J ends, which lost 6 bases and 2 bases, there was a span of 20 bases. CDR3 length: 17 amino acids. The DNA of the CDR3 is TGTGCCAGCAGCGACCAGGGGCTAGCGGTTCCCTACAATGAGCAGTTCTTC. It codes for CASSDQGLAVPYNEQFF.

This clonotype turned up a few times. The chain carries TRBV6-6 and TRBJ1-2; D is uncertain. V lost 2 bases to trimming and J lost 8 bases, with 9 bases between them. Germline V gene data show CDR1 as MNHNY and CDR2 as SVGAGI (reference sequence). The CDR3 has 12 residues. This CDR3 is CASSYSPKGYTF. DNA for the CDR3: TGTGCCAGCAGTTACAGCCCGAAGGGCTACACCTTC.

This chain connects TRBV25-1 to TRBJ1-1; 7 nucleotides agree with TRBD1. This CDR3 region has 14 residues. V lost 6 bases, J lost 4 bases, and 8 bases stayed unmatched. Germline V gene lookup returns CDR1 MGHDK and CDR2 SYGVNS. The CDR3 loop reads CASREQGTVTEAFF. In DNA, the CDR3 is TGTGCCAGCAGGGAACAGGGGACAGTCACTGAAGCTTTCTTT. Looking up the rest from reference TRBV25-1 and TRBJ1-1 gives the full variable domain: EADIYQTPRYLVIGTGKKITLECSQTMGHDKMYWYQQDPGMELHLIHYSYGVNSTEKGDLSSESTVSRIRTEHFPLTLESARPSHTSQYLCASREQGTVTEAFFGQGTRLTVV.

The chain recombines TRBV5-8 with TRBJ1-4, with 8 bases identical to TRBD1. Germline CDR1 is SGHTS and CDR2 is YDEGEE. The CDR3 is 14 residues long. Losses at the gene ends were 4 bases for V and 2 bases for J; bases not matched to a gene: 1. CDR3 nucleotide sequence: TGTGCCAGCAGCCGACAGGGGACTAATGAAAAACTGTTTTTT. It yields the protein CASSRQGTNEKLFF.

This clonotype was detected only a few times. This rearrangement joins TRBV5-5 to TRBJ1-1, with D possibly matching TRBD1 (5 bases). Germline V gene sequence: CDR1 SGHKS, CDR2 YYEKEE (reference sequence). This CDR3 region has 16 residues. The ends were cut back, 4 bases at V and 0 bases at J, with 16 bases in the middle. The CDR3 DNA reads TGTGCCAGCAGCCCCGGGACCGCAGCTCTGAACACTGAAGCTTTCTTT. It codes for CASSPGTAALNTEAFF.

V usage is TRBV5-1 and J usage is TRBJ2-2; TRBD1 agrees at 9 bases. This CDR3 contains 16 residues. Losses at the gene ends were 4 bases for V and 7 bases for J; bases not matched to a gene: 11. CDR1 and CDR2 from the germline V gene are SGHRS and YFSETQ. The CDR3 nucleotides are TGCGCCAGCAGCACGGGAGCCGGGACAGGGATCGGGGAGCTGTTTTTT. Amino acids: CASSTGAGTGIGELFF. Full variable domain (missing parts from reference TRBV5-1 and TRBJ2-2): KAGVTQTPRYLIKTRGQQVTLSCSPISGHRSVSWYQQTPGQGLQFLFEYFSETQRNKGNFPGRFSGRQFSNSRSEMNVSTLELGDSALYLCASSTGAGTGIGELFFGEGSRLTVL.

This clonotype was detected a few times. This chain links TRBV29-1 with TRBJ1-5, with 8 bases identical to TRBD1. J lost 5 bases, V lost 4 bases, and 7 bases had no gene match. Germline V gene lookup returns CDR1 SQVTM and CDR2 ANQGSEA. The CDR3 has 14 residues. Written as DNA, the CDR3 is TGCAGCGTTGCATCAGGGGGCTTCGATCAGCCCCAGCATTTT. Translating gives CSVASGGFDQPQHF.

This clonotype was recorded a few times. V and J are TRBV4-1 and TRBJ2-1, with D perhaps matching TRBD2 (5 bases). Deletions cut 2 bases from V and 8 bases from J, with 13 bases between. This CDR3 has 14 residues. Per the germline V gene, CDR1 is MGHRA and CDR2 is YSYEKL. This CDR3 is CASSQHTSVHEQFF. In DNA form, the CDR3 reads TGCGCCAGCAGCCAACACACTAGTGTCCATGAGCAGTTCTTC.

This chain links TRBV20-1 with TRBJ1-4; tentative D call: TRBD1 (5 bases). This CDR3 is 13 amino acids long. CDR1 is DFQATT and CDR2 is SNEGSKA in the germline V gene (reference sequence). Trimming took off 6 bases at V and 5 bases at J, with 13 bases between the two ends. The CDR3 region is CSARETVNEKLFF. As DNA, the CDR3 is TGCAGTGCGCGGGAGACAGTGAATGAAAAACTGTTTTTT.

This clonotype was picked up a small number of times. J is TRBJ2-1 and V is TRBV4-2; D gene uncertain. Germline V lookup: CDR1 LGHNA, CDR2 YNFKEQ. This CDR3 spans 15 amino acids. V dropped 0 bases and J dropped 2 bases, with 8 bases sitting between them. The CDR3 spells CASSQDEATYNEQFF. CDR3 nucleotide sequence: TGTGCCAGCAGCCAAGATGAGGCCACCTACAATGAGCAGTTCTTC.

This chain uses TRBV20-1 with TRBJ1-5, with no clear D. The CDR3 length is 13 residues. The V end lost 3 bases, the J end lost 10 bases, and 16 bases lay between the germline ends. CDR1 and CDR2 (germline): DFQATT, SNEGSKA (reference sequence). The CDR3 coding sequence is TGCAGTGCTAGTGAGGATCAAATCAGCCCCCAGCATTTT. It encodes CSASEDQISPQHF.

On this clonotype itself: This may stem from a read error, because a much larger clone lies one nucleotide away. The genes are TRBV7-2 and TRBJ2-7; D not resolved. Deletions cut 1 base from V and 3 bases from J, with 10 bases between. Per the germline V gene, CDR1 is SGHTA and CDR2 is FQGNSA. CDR3 size: 14 residues. CDR3 in amino acids: CASSLGGSFYEQYF. The CDR3 DNA reads as TGTGCCAGCAGCTTAGGAGGTTCCTTCTACGAGCAGTACTTC.

This sequence joins TRBV9 and TRBJ2-5; unclear D gene. The germline V gene encodes CDR1 SGDLS and CDR2 YYNGEE. The ends were cut back, 1 base at V and 1 base at J, with 17 bases in the middle. The CDR3 sequence is 17 residues long. CDR3 sequence (DNA): TGTGCCAGCAGCGTATCGCGGCTTGGGTCTGGCCAAGAGACCCAGTACTTC. It is translated as CASSVSRLGSGQETQYF.

This clonotype was observed a handful of times. This sequence joins TRBV6-2 or TRBV6-3 and TRBJ2-3, with D maybe TRBD2 (6 bases). CDR1 and CDR2 (germline): MNHEY, SVGEGT. The CDR3 runs 17 residues. The V gene lost 2 bases and the J gene lost 0 bases, with 15 bases spanning the gap. Written as DNA, the CDR3 is TGTGCCAGCAGTTACCGTGGCGGGGTGTTAAGCACAGATACGCAGTATTTT. This sequence encodes CASSYRGGVLSTDTQYF.

This chain connects TRBV6-2 or TRBV6-3 to TRBJ2-2, with D possibly TRBD2 on 5 matching bases. The germline V gene encodes CDR1 MNHEY and CDR2 SVGEGT. The CDR3 length is 17 residues. The V end lost 6 bases, the J end lost 2 bases, and 19 bases lay between the germline ends. The CDR3 DNA follows: TGTGCCAGCAGCCACCCAGGACTTATGGAAAACACCGGGGAGCTGTTTTTT. It codes for CASSHPGLMENTGELFF.

This clonotype has only a few counts. The chain employs TRBV19 and TRBJ2-5, with 13 positions matching TRBD2. With V trimmed by 3 bases and J by 3 bases, 1 base remained unmatched. Germline values: CDR1 LNHDA, CDR2 SQIVND (reference sequence). This CDR3 region has 15 residues. The CDR3 sequence: CASSIGTSGKETQYF. The CDR3 nucleotides read TGTGCCAGTAGTATCGGGACTAGCGGGAAAGAGACCCAGTACTTC.

The chain is built from TRBV18 and TRBJ1-1, with a possible D match to TRBD1 (6 bases). Germline V gene data show CDR1 as KGHSH and CDR2 as LQKENI. With 6 bases removed from V and 5 bases from J, the gap between germline ends came to 13 bases. The CDR3 is made up of 13 amino acids. The CDR3 sequence is CASSQNRDTEAFF. CDR3 coding DNA: TGTGCCAGCTCGCAAAACAGGGATACTGAAGCTTTCTTT.

The CDR3 region is CSAAGGGQPQHF. The CDR3 DNA is TGCAGTGCGGCAGGGGGCGGTCAGCCCCAGCATTTT. The chain combines TRBV20-1 with TRBJ1-5; 8 positions agree with TRBD1. The CDR3 is made up of 12 amino acids. The V and J ends lost 6 bases and 6 bases, in that order; junction bases with no gene match: 4. Germline V CDR1 and CDR2: DFQATT, SNEGSKA (reference sequence).

This chain connects TRBV4-3 to TRBJ2-7; no definite D call. This CDR3 comprises 14 residues. Per germline, CDR1 LGHNA and CDR2 YSLEER. Trimming left V 0 bases short and J 6 bases short, with 12 bases between. DNA for the CDR3: TGCGCCAGCAGCCAAGAGTTGAGATTCCTCGAGCAGTACTTC. It yields the protein CASSQELRFLEQYF.

This chain links TRBV12-3 or TRBV12-4 with TRBJ2-1, with D possibly matching TRBD1 (5 bases). This CDR3 is built from 17 residues. V lost 1 base and J 7 bases, leaving 20 bases between the germline ends. The CDR3 protein is CASSLGWSSGLLNEQFF. Here the CDR3 DNA reads TGTGCCAGCAGTTTAGGATGGTCGTCAGGGTTATTGAATGAGCAGTTCTTC.